A selection of T cell receptor beta chains follows, all from one sample in a study of T cell responses to AZD1222 COVID-19 vaccine. TCRdb's copy holds only in-frame clones and misses some; the assay was immunoSEQ multiplex PCR. The sample consists of some 69,000 clones, 83% of them appearing once. Specimen: peripheral blood, collected 28 days after the second AZD1222 dose. These receptors were collected from an adult who received the AZD1222 COVID-19 vaccine. Both conserved end residues are part of each CDR3. A D gene is named only where the DNA matches it firmly. Rows give clone size only sometimes, using once, few, many, or a class for an expanded clone.

D: .; size: .; V: TRBV10-2; J: TRBJ2-7; DNA: TGCGCCAGCAGAGTGACAGGGACTGCTGTCCACGAGCAGTACTTC; CDR3: CASRVTGTAVHEQYF
D: .; size: .; V: TRBV7-3; J: TRBJ1-1; DNA: TGTGCCAGCAGCTCAAGCTTGAACACTGAAGCTTTCTTT; CDR3: CASSSSLNTEAFF
D: .; size: .; V: TRBV18; J: TRBJ2-7; DNA: TGTGCCAGCTCATACCGGGCCAACTCGTACGAGCAGTACTTC; CDR3: CASSYRANSYEQYF
D: .; size: .; V: TRBV29-1; J: TRBJ2-1; DNA: TGCAGCGCCTACCGGGGTGAGCAGTTCTTC; CDR3: CSAYRGEQFF
D: TRBD1; size: .; V: TRBV7-9; J: TRBJ1-4; DNA: TGTGCCAGCAGCTTAAACAGGGGACTTAATGAAAAACTGTTTTTT; CDR3: CASSLNRGLNEKLFF
D: TRBD1; size: few; V: TRBV7-9; J: TRBJ2-7; DNA: TGTGCCAGCAGCCCAGGGGGCTTCCCCTCCTACGAGCAGTACTTC; CDR3: CASSPGGFPSYEQYF
D: .; size: .; V: TRBV5-5; J: TRBJ1-4; DNA: TGTGCCAGCAGCCCCGTGTCCGAGGGCAAACTGTTTTTT; CDR3: CASSPVSEGKLFF
D: .; size: .; V: TRBV27; J: TRBJ1-3; DNA: TGTGCCAGCAGTTTACGGTTTGGGTTATATGGAAACACCATATATTTT; CDR3: CASSLRFGLYGNTIYF
D: .; size: .; V: TRBV12-3/TRBV12-4; J: TRBJ1-1; DNA: TGTGCCAGCAGTTTAAGGATGGACACTGAAGCTTTCTTT; CDR3: CASSLRMDTEAFF
D: .; size: .; V: TRBV6-6; J: TRBJ1-2; DNA: TGTGCCAGCAGTTACACAGGTCAGGATAACTATGGCTACACCTTC; CDR3: CASSYTGQDNYGYTF
D: .; size: .; V: TRBV5-1; J: TRBJ2-3; DNA: TGCGCCAGCAGCTGGGGGGCAGATACGCAGTATTTT; CDR3: CASSWGADTQYF
D: TRBD1; size: once; V: TRBV5-4; J: TRBJ1-4; DNA: TGTGCCAGCAGCCAGGGGGGCCAGCGGGAAAAACTGTTTTTT; CDR3: CASSQGGQREKLFF
D: .; size: .; V: TRBV13; J: TRBJ2-1; DNA: TGTGCCAGCAGCTTAACAGGTTCGGGCGACAATGAGCAGTTCTTC; CDR3: CASSLTGSGDNEQFF
D: .; size: .; V: TRBV18; J: TRBJ1-2; DNA: TGTGCCAGCTCTCCTGACAGGTTGGGTAACTATGGCTACACCTTC; CDR3: CASSPDRLGNYGYTF
D: TRBD2; size: .; V: TRBV4-2; J: TRBJ2-3; DNA: TGTGCCAGCAGCCCCGGGACTAGCGGGTTACTAAGGGAGCAGTATTTT; CDR3: CASSPGTSGLLREQYF
D: .; size: .; V: TRBV19; J: TRBJ2-7; DNA: TGTGCCAGTAGTATTGCGGGCAGGGCTTACGAGCAGTACTTC; CDR3: CASSIAGRAYEQYF
D: .; size: few; V: TRBV11-2; J: TRBJ1-2; DNA: TGTGCCAGCCGCGGTTTGCCGGGGGGCGGAAGAGCAGGCTACACCTTC; CDR3: CASRGLPGGGRAGYTF
D: .; size: .; V: TRBV18; J: TRBJ2-5; DNA: TGTGCCAGCTCACCAAAGCCACCCACGGAGACCCAGTACTTC; CDR3: CASSPKPPTETQYF
D: .; size: .; V: TRBV29-1; J: TRBJ1-1; DNA: TGCAGCGTGGGGACATCGGAATCCTGGTATGAAGCTTTCTTT; CDR3: CSVGTSESWYEAFF
D: .; size: .; V: TRBV30; J: TRBJ2-1; DNA: TGTGCCTGGAGTGTACAAAGCCGCGCGGGCAATGAGCAGTTCTTC; CDR3: CAWSVQSRAGNEQFF
D: .; size: .; V: TRBV9; J: TRBJ2-5; DNA: TGTGCCAGCAGCGACGGACAATACCAAGAGACCCAGTACTTC; CDR3: CASSDGQYQETQYF
D: .; size: .; V: TRBV7-9; J: TRBJ1-6; DNA: TGTGCCACCGGGACCGCCAATTCACCCCTCCACTTT; CDR3: CATGTANSPLHF
D: TRBD1; size: .; V: TRBV7-9; J: TRBJ1-2; DNA: TGTGCCAGCAGCCCGCGACAGGGGTCGGATGGCTACACCTTC; CDR3: CASSPRQGSDGYTF
D: .; size: .; V: TRBV5-4; J: TRBJ1-2; DNA: TGTGCCAGCAGCCTCCAGGACAACGCTAACTATGGCTACACCTTC; CDR3: CASSLQDNANYGYTF
D: .; size: .; V: TRBV29-1; J: TRBJ2-2; DNA: TGCAGCGTTAAGGGGAGCAGTGTCGGGGAGCTGTTTTTT; CDR3: CSVKGSSVGELFF
D: TRBD2; size: .; V: TRBV6-5; J: TRBJ2-3; DNA: TGTGCCAGCGGGGGGGTTAACACAGATACGCAGTATTTT; CDR3: CASGGVNTDTQYF
D: TRBD1; size: .; V: TRBV11-3; J: TRBJ1-1; DNA: TGTGCCAGCAGCTTAGGGGACAGTGGAAGTGGCACTGAAGCTTTCTTT; CDR3: CASSLGDSGSGTEAFF
D: TRBD1; size: .; V: TRBV19; J: TRBJ2-7; DNA: TGTGCCAGTAGTATGCAACAGGGGATTTACGAGCAGTACTTC; CDR3: CASSMQQGIYEQYF
D: TRBD1; size: .; V: TRBV19; J: TRBJ1-4; DNA: TGTGCCAGTAGTCGAGGGGACAGGGCGGGGGAAAAACTGTTTTTT; CDR3: CASSRGDRAGEKLFF
D: TRBD1; size: .; V: TRBV2; J: TRBJ2-4; DNA: TGTGCCAGCAGGGACAGGGGTCGTTCCAAAAACATTCAGTACTTC; CDR3: CASRDRGRSKNIQYF
D: TRBD1; size: .; V: TRBV18; J: TRBJ2-7; DNA: TGTGCCAGCTCATCACCGGGACAGGGATACGAGCAGTACTTC; CDR3: CASSSPGQGYEQYF
D: .; size: once; V: TRBV30; J: TRBJ1-6; DNA: TGTGCCTGGAGTGTAATGCCTAATTCACCCCTCCACTTT; CDR3: CAWSVMPNSPLHF
D: TRBD2; size: .; V: TRBV18; J: TRBJ2-7; DNA: TGTGCCAGCTCACCACTTGGGTCGGGGGGGAACGAGCAGTACTTC; CDR3: CASSPLGSGGNEQYF
D: .; size: .; V: TRBV27; J: TRBJ2-1; DNA: TGTGCCGTCGTAAGGGCGAATGAGCAGTTCTTC; CDR3: CAVVRANEQFF
D: .; size: .; V: TRBV6-1; J: TRBJ1-1; DNA: TGTGCCAGCAGTGAACTGTATTTCTCTGAAGCTTTCTTT; CDR3: CASSELYFSEAFF
D: .; size: .; V: TRBV10-1; J: TRBJ2-7; DNA: TGCGCCAGCAGTGGGGGTTTTGGACAGAAGAGCTCCTACGAGCAGTACTTC; CDR3: CASSGGFGQKSSYEQYF
D: .; size: .; V: TRBV6-5; J: TRBJ1-1; DNA: TGTGCCAGCAGAGATGAGGGGTGGACTGAAGCTTTCTTT; CDR3: CASRDEGWTEAFF
D: .; size: .; V: TRBV7-2; J: TRBJ1-1; DNA: TGTGCCAGCAGCTTATGGGTCAGGGGTGAAGCTTTCTTT; CDR3: CASSLWVRGEAFF
D: TRBD2; size: .; V: TRBV6-2/TRBV6-3; J: TRBJ2-3; DNA: TGTGCCAGCAGCCCTTTTAGCGGGAGGCAAAGCACAGATACGCAGTATTTT; CDR3: CASSPFSGRQSTDTQYF
D: .; size: .; V: TRBV6-6; J: TRBJ2-7; DNA: TGTGCCAGCAGTTCCCGACACGCTGTCTACGAGCAGTACTTC; CDR3: CASSSRHAVYEQYF
D: .; size: once; V: TRBV21-1; J: TRBJ1-2; DNA: TGTGCCAGCACCAAAGGGACGGACGGCTACACCTTC; CDR3: CASTKGTDGYTF
D: TRBD2; size: .; V: TRBV7-9; J: TRBJ2-1; DNA: TGTGCCAGCAGCCCCTCCGGGACTAGCGGCCCCGGGCAGTTCTTC; CDR3: CASSPSGTSGPGQFF
D: .; size: few; V: TRBV5-1; J: TRBJ1-1; DNA: TGCGCCAGCAGCCCTCTTTCCTCAGCCACATACACTGAAGCTTTCTTT; CDR3: CASSPLSSATYTEAFF
D: TRBD1; size: .; V: TRBV6-6; J: TRBJ2-7; DNA: TGTGCCAGCAGGAGACAGGGGGTCTACGAGCAGTACTTC; CDR3: CASRRQGVYEQYF
D: .; size: .; V: TRBV5-1; J: TRBJ1-1; DNA: TGCGCCAGCAGCTTGGCGGGCAACCAGAACACTGAAGCTTTCTTT; CDR3: CASSLAGNQNTEAFF